This T cell receptor (beta chain) derives from a study of blood T cell repertoires in COVID-19. Study-wide context: From the United States, Italy and Spain came samples of acute and convalescent COVID-19.

Authors' data handling: Amplification of reference gene primers provided the estimated nucleated cell counts. TCRdb keeps only in-frame clones here, not all; method: immunoSEQ multiplex PCR. The DNA was the basis for D and trimming; V, J and clone size are from that table. Found here are under 250,000 clones, over 70% of them singletons; the top ten hold just over 8.5%. The CDR3 loop spans 13 amino acids. With 11 bases clipped from V and 6 bases from J, the junction kept 13 bases outside the gene matches. The germline V gene has CDR1 SEHNR and CDR2 FQNEAQ (reference sequence). This clonotype was obtained from a man aged 40-55 years with active or convalescent COVID-19. Sequencing was performed on peripheral blood. The chain carries TRBV7-9 and TRBJ2-7; 7 nucleotides match TRBD2. The CDR3: CAGTGGSLSEQYF. CDR3 DNA: TGTGCCGGGACGGGGGGAAGCCTCAGCGAGCAGTACTTC.